These 22 T cell receptor beta chains were all obtained from the same sample, sequenced in a study of T cell responses to AZD1222 COVID-19 vaccine. The assay was immunoSEQ multiplex PCR, and TCRdb's table has in-frame clones only and misses some. The sample records roughly 80,000 clones, roughly 89% being singletons. This material consisted of peripheral blood, taken 28 days after the second AZD1222 dose. The source is an adult who received the AZD1222 COVID-19 vaccine.

This clone was seen once. The chain employs TRBV7-9 and TRBJ2-5; tentatively, D is TRBD1 (7 bases). CDR1 and CDR2 (germline): SEHNR, FQNEAQ (reference sequence). CDR3 length: 15 residues. V shed 7 bases and J shed 5 bases, with 20 bases lying between them. The CDR3 DNA reads as TGTGCCAGCATCCCCCAGGGGGGCCTTTATGAGACCCAGTACTTC. This translates into CASIPQGGLYETQYF.

The chain links TRBV6-6 to TRBJ2-7, with 8 bases that match TRBD2. The germline gives CDR1 MNHNY, CDR2 SVGAGI (reference sequence). J gave up 4 bases and V 4 bases, and 12 bases lay outside the gene matches. The CDR3 has 16 residues. In DNA form, the CDR3 reads TGTGCCAGCAGTTCCACCTCCGGAGCGGGGGTATACGAGCAGTACTTC. Residues: CASSSTSGAGVYEQYF.

CDR3 amino acids: CASSLSRAANTEAFF. CDR3 coding DNA: TGTGCCAGCAGCTTGAGTAGGGCGGCGAACACTGAAGCTTTCTTT. The chain combines TRBV5-6 with TRBJ1-1; D not certain. This CDR3 has 15 amino acids. V lost 1 base, J lost 1 base, and 11 bases lay in between. In germline, CDR1 is SGHDT, CDR2 YYEEEE. Complete variable domain (other parts from reference TRBV5-6 and TRBJ1-1): DAGVTQSPTHLIKTRGQQVTLRCSPKSGHDTVSWYQQALGQGPQFIFQYYEEEERQRGNFPDRFSGHQFPNYSSELNVNALLLGDSALYLCASSLSRAANTEAFFGQGTRLTVV.

J is TRBJ2-7 and V is TRBV6-1; D perhaps matches TRBD1 (6 bases). This CDR3 contains 13 residues. Germline assignment: CDR1 MNHNS and CDR2 SASEGT. V dropped 3 bases and J dropped 3 bases, with 9 bases sitting between them. The CDR3 sequence is CASSEHRVYEQYF. CDR3 bases: TGTGCCAGCAGTGAGCACAGGGTCTACGAGCAGTACTTC.

This chain links TRBV6-6 with TRBJ1-4; D is unresolved. This CDR3 has 13 residues. The V end was cut by 6 bases, the J end by 7 bases, with 12 bases between. Germline CDR1 and CDR2: MNHNY and SVGAGI (reference sequence). CDR3 nucleotides: TGTGCCAGCAGCCCCACGGGGTTTGAAAAACTGTTTTTT. It codes for CASSPTGFEKLFF.

V gene TRBV11-3 combines with J gene TRBJ2-7; no clear D. The CDR3 spans 12 residues. Germline CDR1 and CDR2: SGHNT and YENEEA. Trimming left V 1 base short and J 0 bases short, with 1 base between. The CDR3: CASSLGSYEQYF. The CDR3 coding sequence is TGTGCCAGCAGCTTAGGCTCCTACGAGCAGTACTTC.

The chain uses TRBV20-1 and TRBJ1-2; TRBD1 matches at 9 bases. Germline V gene lookup returns CDR1 DFQATT and CDR2 SNEGSKA (reference sequence). V was pared by 3 bases and J by 6 bases, with 8 bases of the junction left unmatched. The CDR3 spans 14 residues. Here the CDR3 DNA reads TGCAGTGCTAGTGCTAGGACAGGGGAGGATGGCTACACCTTC. As protein: CSASARTGEDGYTF.

CDR3 region: CAIKGQGYEQYF. CDR3 DNA sequence: TGTGCCATCAAGGGACAGGGCTACGAGCAGTACTTC. The genes are TRBV10-3 and TRBJ2-7, with 9 bases lining up with TRBD1. CDR3 size: 12 residues. Looked up from germline, CDR1 is ENHRY and CDR2 is SYGVKD. The trim removed 7 bases at V and 3 bases at J, leaving 1 base unmatched.

This clone came up once. The rearrangement uses TRBV7-3 and TRBJ2-1; 8 bases map to TRBD2. The CDR3 contains 15 residues. V dropped 4 bases and J dropped 5; count of bases not matched to a gene: 7. The germline CDR1 and CDR2 sequences are SGHTA and FQGTGA. The CDR3 DNA reads TGTGCCAGCAGCTCTCGGACTAGCTACGACAATGAGCAGTTCTTC. Translating it yields CASSSRTSYDNEQFF.

The CDR3 region is CASSSAVENQETQYF. The CDR3 nucleotides read TGTGCCAGCAGTTCAGCCGTGGAGAACCAAGAGACCCAGTACTTC. The chain is built from TRBV28 and TRBJ2-5; D ambiguous. The germline V and J ends were trimmed by 4 bases and 0 bases, with 12 bases remaining between them. Germline lookup yields CDR1 MDHEN and CDR2 SYDVKM. The CDR3 has 15 residues.

The rearrangement uses TRBV7-2 and TRBJ1-2; D is unresolved. The germline V and J ends were trimmed by 6 bases and 8 bases, with 13 bases remaining between them. The length of the CDR3 is 12 residues. Germline V CDR1 and CDR2: SGHTA, FQGNSA. The CDR3 sequence: CASSRTPGGYTF. The CDR3 DNA reads as TGTGCCAGCAGTCGTACGCCGGGGGGCTACACCTTC.

The chain couples TRBV25-1 to TRBJ1-1, with unresolved D. The CDR3 is 16 amino acids. V lost 1 base to trimming and J lost 1 base, with 13 bases between them. CDR1 and CDR2 from the germline V gene are MGHDK and SYGVNS. CDR3 sequence reads: CASSELQVIGNTEAFF. The CDR3 DNA sequence: TGTGCCAGCAGTGAATTGCAGGTCATAGGGAACACTGAAGCTTTCTTT.

The chain employs TRBV7-3 and TRBJ2-2; D remains ambiguous. Germline V gene sequence: CDR1 SGHTA, CDR2 FQGTGA. Trimming removed 3 bases at V and 4 bases at J, with 6 bases between. The CDR3 runs 13 residues. The CDR3 DNA reads TGTGCCAGCAGCTTTTTAGCCACCGGGGAGCTGTTTTTT. Translating gives CASSFLATGELFF.

The V and J genes are TRBV18 and TRBJ1-6, with a weak D call TRBD1 (6 bases). This CDR3 has 18 residues. CDR1 KGHSH and CDR2 LQKENI come from the germline V gene. The ends were cut back, 2 bases at V and 4 bases at J, with 18 bases in the middle. The CDR3 DNA is TGTGCCAGCTCACCAGCCGGGACACACCAGGGGTATAATTCACCCCTCCACTTT. Translating it yields CASSPAGTHQGYNSPLHF.

The chain carries TRBV4-1 and TRBJ2-7; 10 bases line up with TRBD2. The CDR3 spans 17 residues. Looked up from germline, CDR1 is MGHRA and CDR2 is YSYEKL. Losses at the gene ends were 0 bases for V and 0 bases for J; bases not matched to a gene: 5. Here the CDR3 reads CASSQDWGTSVSYEQYF. The CDR3 DNA reads as TGCGCCAGCAGCCAAGATTGGGGGACTAGCGTCTCCTACGAGCAGTACTTC.

For the CDR3, the DNA is TGTGCCAGCAGTTTAACGGGCAGCGAAATCTCCTACGAGCAGTACTTC. Translating it yields CASSLTGSEISYEQYF. V and J are TRBV27 and TRBJ2-7; D not resolved. The CDR3 extends over 16 amino acids. The V gene lost 2 bases and the J gene lost 0 bases, with 14 bases spanning the gap. Germline V gives CDR1 MNHEY, CDR2 SMNVEV (reference sequence).

The V gene is TRBV5-1, the J gene TRBJ2-1; D is uncertain. This CDR3 is built from 16 residues. V shed 2 bases and J shed 4 bases, with 16 bases lying between them. The germline V gene has CDR1 SGHRS and CDR2 YFSETQ. DNA for the CDR3: TGCGCCAGCAGCTTACAACTCCAAGTAGGTTACAATGAGCAGTTCTTC. It is translated as CASSLQLQVGYNEQFF.

The chain uses TRBV6-5 and TRBJ1-1; TRBD1 is a possible D gene (6 bases). The germline V gene has CDR1 MNHEY and CDR2 SVGAGI. This CDR3 is 14 amino acids long. The ends were cut back, 6 bases at V and 2 bases at J, with 13 bases in the middle. The CDR3 here is CASRRGTSNTEAFF. CDR3 nucleotides: TGTGCCAGCAGGCGCGGGACATCCAACACTGAAGCTTTCTTT.

V gene TRBV4-1 combines with J gene TRBJ1-4; D ambiguous. This CDR3 spans 17 amino acids. The V end lost 4 bases, the J end lost 0 bases, and 15 bases lay between the germline ends. Germline V CDR1 and CDR2: MGHRA, YSYEKL. The CDR3 loop is CASSRYAGLATNEKLFF. The CDR3 region has the DNA TGCGCCAGCAGCCGCTACGCCGGCCTCGCAACTAATGAAAAACTGTTTTTT.

The rearrangement uses TRBV19 and TRBJ2-1; D is possibly TRBD1 or TRBD2 (5 bases each). The CDR3 runs 15 residues. V dropped 0 bases and J dropped 4 bases, with 10 bases sitting between them. CDR1 is LNHDA and CDR2 is SQIVND in the germline V gene (reference sequence). CDR3 protein: CASSIEMRGYNEQFF. The CDR3 bases are TGTGCCAGTAGTATAGAAATGAGGGGTTACAATGAGCAGTTCTTC.

The chain employs TRBV5-1 and TRBJ2-5; D could derive from TRBD1 or TRBD2 (6 bases each). V was clipped by 0 bases and J by 4 bases, with 10 bases between them. Germline V gene sequence: CDR1 SGHRS, CDR2 YFSETQ. The CDR3 extends over 14 amino acids. The chain's CDR3 is CASSLAPGAETQYF. Written as DNA, the CDR3 is TGCGCCAGCAGCTTGGCGCCGGGGGCAGAGACCCAGTACTTC.

This chain connects TRBV14 to TRBJ1-2; D is possibly TRBD1 (5 bases). CDR3 length: 17 residues. Trimming removed 4 bases from V and 3 bases from J, with 21 bases in between. The V gene's germline CDR1 is SGHDN and CDR2 FVKESK. CDR3 protein: CASSLGSGTGRDYGYTF. In nucleotides, the CDR3 is TGTGCCAGCAGCCTTGGCTCTGGGACCGGAAGGGACTATGGCTACACCTTC.